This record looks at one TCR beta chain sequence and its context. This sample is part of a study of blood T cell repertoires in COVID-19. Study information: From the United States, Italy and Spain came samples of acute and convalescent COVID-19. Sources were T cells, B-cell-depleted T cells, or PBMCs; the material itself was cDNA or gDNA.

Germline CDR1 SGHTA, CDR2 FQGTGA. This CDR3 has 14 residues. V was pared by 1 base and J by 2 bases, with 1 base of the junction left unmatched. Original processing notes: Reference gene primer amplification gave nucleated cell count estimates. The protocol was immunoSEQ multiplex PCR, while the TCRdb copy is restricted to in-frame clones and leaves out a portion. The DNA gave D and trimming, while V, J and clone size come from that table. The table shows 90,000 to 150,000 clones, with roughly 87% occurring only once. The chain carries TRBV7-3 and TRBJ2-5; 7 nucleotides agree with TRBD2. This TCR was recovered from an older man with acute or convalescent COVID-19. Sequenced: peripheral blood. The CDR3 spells CASSLMGLQETQYF. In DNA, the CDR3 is TGTGCCAGCAGCTTAATGGGACTACAAGAGACCCAGTACTTC.